This T cell receptor beta chain was sequenced in a study of blood T cell repertoires in COVID-19. The V end lost 1 base, the J end lost 6 bases, and 9 bases lay between the germline ends. CDR1 is SNHLY, CDR2 FYNNEI, per germline. The CDR3 is made up of 13 amino acids. Per the original methods: Amplification of reference gene primers was used by the study to estimate nucleated cell counts. This table comes from immunoSEQ multiplex PCR, and its TCRdb copy is limited to in-frame clones, with some not included. V and J calls and clone size are copied from that table; D and trimming were computed from the DNA. Found here are just over 150,000 clones, approximately 79% of them singletons; the top ten hold 7%. This clone was picked up many times.

V gene TRBV2 combines with J gene TRBJ1-2; TRBD1 might be the D (5 bases). The source material was peripheral blood. The sequence came from a woman between 35 and 50 years old with COVID-19, enrolled during active disease. CDR3 amino acids: CASSEEGRDGYTF. The CDR3 DNA sequence: TGTGCCAGCAGTGAAGAGGGCAGGGATGGCTACACCTTC.